These T cell receptor beta chains were read from a single sample in a study of cytomegalovirus exposure and HLA in healthy donors. TCRdb's table, derived via immunoSEQ multiplex PCR, lists solely in-frame clones and lacks some. The sample lists roughly 68,000 clones; over 95% were seen once. Material: PBMCs. The receptors come from a young woman in good health and CMV-seropositive. CDR3s include the opening cysteine and the closing phenylalanine or tryptophan. The order of the fields is D gene, CDR3 length, clone size, J gene, V gene, CDR3 DNA, CDR3 protein. A D gene is named only where the DNA matches it firmly. Part of the rows lack a size; the others show once, few, many or a class for expanded clones.

d_call: TRBD2; cdr3_length: 20; clone_size: few; j_call: TRBJ2-7; v_call: TRBV28; cdr3_nt: TGTGCCAGCAGTCCTAATGACTTTCTCGGGAGGGAAATGACCTCCTACGAGCAGTACTTC; cdr3_aa: CASSPNDFLGREMTSYEQYF
d_call: NA; cdr3_length: 15; clone_size: NA; j_call: TRBJ2-1; v_call: TRBV7-9; cdr3_nt: TGTGCCAGCAGCGATCTGCGCGGATCAAACAATGAGCAGTTCTTC; cdr3_aa: CASSDLRGSNNEQFF
d_call: TRBD2; cdr3_length: 14; clone_size: NA; j_call: TRBJ2-7; v_call: TRBV2; cdr3_nt: TGTGCCAGCAGTCACGGACTAGTCCCATACGAGCAGTACTTC; cdr3_aa: CASSHGLVPYEQYF
d_call: TRBD2; cdr3_length: 14; clone_size: NA; j_call: TRBJ2-2; v_call: TRBV28; cdr3_nt: TGTGCCACCTGGGCTAGCGGGAGCTCCGGGGAGCTGTTTTTT; cdr3_aa: CATWASGSSGELFF
d_call: NA; cdr3_length: 13; clone_size: NA; j_call: TRBJ1-5; v_call: TRBV4-3; cdr3_nt: TGCGCCAGCAGCCAAGACCGGGTTGAGCCCCAGCATTTT; cdr3_aa: CASSQDRVEPQHF
d_call: TRBD2; cdr3_length: 14; clone_size: NA; j_call: TRBJ2-7; v_call: TRBV7-2; cdr3_nt: TGTGCCAGCAGCTTTAGCGGGAGTATCCACGAGCAGTACTTC; cdr3_aa: CASSFSGSIHEQYF
d_call: NA; cdr3_length: 15; clone_size: NA; j_call: TRBJ1-1; v_call: TRBV14; cdr3_nt: TGTGCCAGCAGCCAAGTTCATTGGGGGGGAACTGAAGCTTTCTTT; cdr3_aa: CASSQVHWGGTEAFF
d_call: NA; cdr3_length: 15; clone_size: NA; j_call: TRBJ2-7; v_call: TRBV27; cdr3_nt: TGTGCCAGCAGTTCAACTAGCTTAAGCTCCTACGAGCAGTACTTC; cdr3_aa: CASSSTSLSSYEQYF
d_call: NA; cdr3_length: 18; clone_size: NA; j_call: TRBJ1-5; v_call: TRBV5-4; cdr3_nt: TGTGCCAGCAGCTTGGGCAGGGAAGGCCCATATAGCAATCAGCCCCAGCATTTT; cdr3_aa: CASSLGREGPYSNQPQHF
d_call: TRBD2; cdr3_length: 15; clone_size: NA; j_call: TRBJ2-5; v_call: TRBV18; cdr3_nt: TGTGCCAGCTCAACTAGCGGGAACGTCCCAGAGACCCAGTACTTC; cdr3_aa: CASSTSGNVPETQYF
d_call: TRBD1; cdr3_length: 14; clone_size: NA; j_call: TRBJ1-2; v_call: TRBV28; cdr3_nt: TGTGCCAGCAGTTTGGACAGGGTGGCCTATGGCTACACCTTC; cdr3_aa: CASSLDRVAYGYTF
d_call: NA; cdr3_length: 14; clone_size: NA; j_call: TRBJ1-2; v_call: TRBV19; cdr3_nt: TGTGCCAGTAGTTGGTCAGGAACGAACTATGGCTACACCTTC; cdr3_aa: CASSWSGTNYGYTF
d_call: TRBD1; cdr3_length: 13; clone_size: NA; j_call: TRBJ1-5; v_call: TRBV2; cdr3_nt: TGTGCCAGCAGCGGTGACAGGGGAAAGCCCCAGCATTTT; cdr3_aa: CASSGDRGKPQHF
d_call: TRBD1; cdr3_length: 16; clone_size: once; j_call: TRBJ2-7; v_call: TRBV7-2; cdr3_nt: TGTGCCAGCAGCGTTACAGGGGGCGCGGGGTCCTACGAGCAGTACTTC; cdr3_aa: CASSVTGGAGSYEQYF
d_call: TRBD2; cdr3_length: 16; clone_size: NA; j_call: TRBJ2-1; v_call: TRBV5-1; cdr3_nt: TGCGCCAGCAGCTTGGTTCTAGCGGGCTCATGGAATGAGCAGTTCTTC; cdr3_aa: CASSLVLAGSWNEQFF
d_call: NA; cdr3_length: 16; clone_size: NA; j_call: TRBJ2-3; v_call: TRBV4-2; cdr3_nt: TGTGCCAGCAGCCATTCTTTCGGGGGAGTCACAGATACGCAGTATTTT; cdr3_aa: CASSHSFGGVTDTQYF
d_call: TRBD2; cdr3_length: 15; clone_size: NA; j_call: TRBJ2-7; v_call: TRBV5-1; cdr3_nt: TGCGCCAGCAGCCCGACTAGCGGGAGGATCCACGAGCAGTACTTC; cdr3_aa: CASSPTSGRIHEQYF
d_call: NA; cdr3_length: 11; clone_size: few; j_call: TRBJ2-7; v_call: TRBV6-5; cdr3_nt: TGTGCCAGCAACGGGGCCTACGAGCAGTACTTC; cdr3_aa: CASNGAYEQYF
d_call: TRBD1; cdr3_length: 15; clone_size: NA; j_call: TRBJ2-7; v_call: TRBV2; cdr3_nt: TGTGCCAGCAGTGAATTGGACAGGATTACCTACGAGCAGTACTTC; cdr3_aa: CASSELDRITYEQYF
d_call: NA; cdr3_length: 16; clone_size: NA; j_call: TRBJ2-1; v_call: TRBV5-6; cdr3_nt: TGTGCCAGCAGCTTCCACACTAGCTACTCCTACAATGAGCAGTTCTTC; cdr3_aa: CASSFHTSYSYNEQFF
d_call: TRBD2; cdr3_length: 15; clone_size: NA; j_call: TRBJ2-1; v_call: TRBV18; cdr3_nt: TGTGCCAGCTCTCCCACTAGCGGGAGCTACAATGAGCAGTTCTTC; cdr3_aa: CASSPTSGSYNEQFF
d_call: TRBD2; cdr3_length: 15; clone_size: NA; j_call: TRBJ2-7; v_call: TRBV27; cdr3_nt: TGTGCCAGCAGTTTCCTAGCGGGAGAAATTGGCGAGCAGTACTTC; cdr3_aa: CASSFLAGEIGEQYF
d_call: NA; cdr3_length: 16; clone_size: NA; j_call: TRBJ2-3; v_call: TRBV18; cdr3_nt: TGTGCCAGCTCAACCGACGGACACGGGAGTTGGGATACGCAGTATTTT; cdr3_aa: CASSTDGHGSWDTQYF
d_call: TRBD2; cdr3_length: 15; clone_size: once; j_call: TRBJ2-1; v_call: TRBV6-5; cdr3_nt: TGTGCCAGCAGAGCCGGGACTAGCACAGTCAATGAGCAGTTCTTC; cdr3_aa: CASRAGTSTVNEQFF
d_call: TRBD1; cdr3_length: 14; clone_size: NA; j_call: TRBJ2-1; v_call: TRBV10-3; cdr3_nt: TGTGCCATCAGTGAGGGCCAGGGGGCCGATGAGCAGTTCTTC; cdr3_aa: CAISEGQGADEQFF
d_call: NA; cdr3_length: 15; clone_size: NA; j_call: TRBJ2-5; v_call: TRBV28; cdr3_nt: TGTGCCAGCAGTTTATCCCAGGGGAATGGAGAGACCCAGTACTTC; cdr3_aa: CASSLSQGNGETQYF
d_call: TRBD2; cdr3_length: 15; clone_size: NA; j_call: TRBJ2-2; v_call: TRBV7-9; cdr3_nt: TGTGCCAGCCGCGGGGGGGGCACGAACACCGGGGAGCTGTTTTTT; cdr3_aa: CASRGGGTNTGELFF
d_call: NA; cdr3_length: 14; clone_size: NA; j_call: TRBJ2-7; v_call: TRBV5-1; cdr3_nt: TGCGCCAGCAGCTTGGGTAGTGTCTCCTACGAGCAGTACTTC; cdr3_aa: CASSLGSVSYEQYF
d_call: TRBD2; cdr3_length: 14; clone_size: NA; j_call: TRBJ2-7; v_call: TRBV6-1; cdr3_nt: TGTGCCAGCTCGAGGGTCGAGGGGAGGGACGAGCAGCACTTC; cdr3_aa: CASSRVEGRDEQHF